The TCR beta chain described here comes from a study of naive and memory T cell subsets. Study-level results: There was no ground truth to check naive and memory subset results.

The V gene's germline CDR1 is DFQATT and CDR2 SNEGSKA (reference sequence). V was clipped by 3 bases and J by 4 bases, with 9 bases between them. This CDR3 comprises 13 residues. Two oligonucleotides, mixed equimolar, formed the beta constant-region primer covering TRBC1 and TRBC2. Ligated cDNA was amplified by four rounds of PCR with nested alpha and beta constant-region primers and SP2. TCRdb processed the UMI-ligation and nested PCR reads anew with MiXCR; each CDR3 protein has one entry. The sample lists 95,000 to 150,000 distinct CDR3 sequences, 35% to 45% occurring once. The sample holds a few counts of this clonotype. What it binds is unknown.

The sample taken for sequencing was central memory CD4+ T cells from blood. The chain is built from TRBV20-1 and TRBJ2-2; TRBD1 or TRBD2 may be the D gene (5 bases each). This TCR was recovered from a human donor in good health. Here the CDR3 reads CSASGDLTGELFF. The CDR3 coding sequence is TGCAGTGCTAGTGGGGACCTCACCGGGGAGCTGTTTTTT.